The sequence of this T cell receptor beta chain was determined in a study of blood T cell repertoires in COVID-19. The germline V gene encodes CDR1 SGHTA and CDR2 FQGNSA. Unmatched junction bases numbered 8, after V lost 2 bases and J lost 10 bases. The CDR3 covers 15 residues. Per the authors' pipeline: Amplification of reference gene primers was used by the study to estimate nucleated cell counts. Profiling relied on immunoSEQ multiplex PCR, and the TCRdb table lists in-frame clones only, not all of them. V, J and clone size are taken as reported in that table, and D and trimming were inferred from the DNA itself. Of approximately 190,000 clones in the sample, around 86% are singletons; the top ten hold 20% to 25%.

The receptor's source is a middle-aged woman in a cohort exposed to, infected with or recovered from COVID-19 (not recorded which). V and J are TRBV7-2 and TRBJ1-6; 7 nucleotides agree with TRBD1. The sequenced material came from PBMCs or T cells enriched from blood (not recorded which). The CDR3: CASSLTTGVGSPLHF. CDR3 coding DNA: TGTGCCAGCAGCTTAACCACAGGGGTCGGATCACCCCTCCACTTT.